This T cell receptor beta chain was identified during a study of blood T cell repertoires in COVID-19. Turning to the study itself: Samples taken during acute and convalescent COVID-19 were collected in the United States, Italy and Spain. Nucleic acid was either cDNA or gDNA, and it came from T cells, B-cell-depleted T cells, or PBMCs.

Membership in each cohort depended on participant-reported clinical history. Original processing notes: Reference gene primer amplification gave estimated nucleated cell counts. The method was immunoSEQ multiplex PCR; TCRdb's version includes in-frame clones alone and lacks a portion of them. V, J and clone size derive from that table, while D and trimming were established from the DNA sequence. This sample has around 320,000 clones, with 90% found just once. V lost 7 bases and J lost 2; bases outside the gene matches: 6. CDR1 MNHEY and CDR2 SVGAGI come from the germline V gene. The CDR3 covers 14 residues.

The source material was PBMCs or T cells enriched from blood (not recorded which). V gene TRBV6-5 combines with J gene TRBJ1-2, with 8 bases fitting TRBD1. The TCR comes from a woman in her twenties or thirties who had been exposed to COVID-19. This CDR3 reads CASIQGVGNYGYTF. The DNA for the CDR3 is TGTGCCAGCATACAGGGGGTAGGGAACTATGGCTACACCTTC.